What follows is one T cell receptor beta chain and its context. As yet, its antigen is unknown. This entry belongs to a study of vaccination and CD4 T cells after COVID-19. Described treatment: roughly ten-day PBMC culture with coronavirus spike peptide pools or control peptides (ViraFEST assay). The CDR3 is 15 residues long. Germline V gene lookup returns CDR1 LNHNV and CDR2 YYDKDF (reference sequence). V shed 2 bases and J shed 5 bases, with 16 bases lying between them. Sequencing of the DNA from cultured CD4+ T cells was carried out with the Oncomine TCR Beta short-read assay. TCRdb itself ran the PCR reads through MiXCR, one entry per CDR3 protein. The table shows 8,000 to 9,500 distinct CDR3 sequences, with 55% to 70% occurring only once.

This specimen was cultured CD4+ T cells from blood, taken after SARS-CoV-2 vaccination. The rearrangement joins TRBV15 to TRBJ2-7; D uncertain. This TCR was sampled from a human donor with COVID-19. CDR3 DNA: TGTGCCACCAGCAGAAATACTAATGGGCTAGACGAGCAGTACTTC. Translated, it gives CATSRNTNGLDEQYF.